A single sample gave rise to the 5 T cell receptor beta chains below, sequenced in a study of metastatic and nonmetastatic thyroid tumors. Each patient went into thyroid surgery without having received any treatment. TCRdb re-called the PCR reads through MiXCR. This sample carries tens of thousands of clones, roughly a fifth of them seen once, and the ten largest clones take around 8.5%. The sample taken for sequencing was blood. The source of these receptors is a female donor with papillary thyroid cancer or a benign thyroid nodule (not recorded which). Some clones in this sample may be carry-over from other donors' samples.

In its sample, this clone was seen many times. The J gene is TRBJ2-2, the V gene TRBV18; no reliable D call. Germline CDR1 and CDR2: KGHSH and LQKENI. V shed 3 bases and J shed 8 bases, with 7 bases lying between them. The CDR3 loop spans 12 amino acids. CDR3 in DNA: TGTGCCAGCTCACCTTCGGTTGGGGAGCTGTTTTTT. It codes for CASSPSVGELFF.

The table lists this clone with many counts. This chain links TRBV20-1 with TRBJ2-7; D uncertain. CDR1 is DFQATT, CDR2 SNEGSKA, per germline (reference sequence). The CDR3 sequence is 11 residues long. With 6 bases removed from V and 6 bases from J, the gap between germline ends came to 12 bases. The CDR3 region is CSAPRGAEQYF. The CDR3 nucleotides read TGCAGTGCCCCGAGAGGCGCCGAGCAGTACTTC.

The sample holds many counts of this clone. A read error may explain this, as a much larger clone is one base away. This specimen includes other DNA sequences encoding the same CDR3. The genes are TRBV20-1 and TRBJ1-5; perhaps TRBD1 as D (5 bases). This CDR3 has 13 amino acids. Trimming shortened V by 5 bases and J by 0 bases, and 8 bases separated the two germline ends. Looked up from germline, CDR1 is DFQATT and CDR2 is SNEGSKA (reference sequence). The CDR3 region is CSARGSSNQPQHF. As DNA, the CDR3 is TGCAGTGCTCGGGGGAGTAGCAATCAGCCCCAGCATTTT.

A word on this clone: Relative to the germline gene, one junction end is altered; a read error may explain this. The chain uses TRBV6-2 or TRBV6-3 and TRBJ2-7, with D perhaps assigned TRBD1 or TRBD2 (5 bases each). Germline V gene data show CDR1 as MNHEY and CDR2 as SVGEGT. The CDR3 totals 15 residues. The CDR3 sequence: CASSSAPRGAYDEFF. CDR3 nucleotides: TGTGCCAGCAGCAGTGCACCCCGAGGGGCCTACGATGAGTTCTTC.

By its share, this clone is medium-sized. The chain is built from TRBV10-1 and TRBJ1-2; 8 nucleotides line up with TRBD1. The CDR3 runs 17 residues. Trimming cost V 4 bases and J 7 bases; bases outside gene matches: 17. CDR1 is WNHNN and CDR2 is SYGVQD in the germline V gene (reference sequence). The CDR3 protein is CASSGGQGESSWGGYTF. The CDR3 nucleotides are TGCGCCAGCAGTGGAGGACAGGGTGAATCTAGTTGGGGTGGCTACACCTTC.